The 4 T cell receptor beta chains reported below all come from one sample, sequenced in a study of OX40 agonist ivuxolimab in advanced cancers. Profiled with immunoSEQ multiplex PCR; TCRdb holds only in-frame clones, not every one. Among 35,000 to 40,000 clones listed, approximately 90% were seen once. Sample: CD4+ or CD8+ T cells sorted from blood, taken in a trial of the OX40 agonist ivuxolimab. These receptors came from an adult with an advanced solid tumor such as melanoma, head and neck, liver or kidney cancer.

This chain joins TRBV6-6 and TRBJ2-7; D possibly corresponds to TRBD2 (6 bases). With 2 bases removed from V and 5 bases from J, the gap between germline ends came to 7 bases. CDR1 and CDR2 from the germline V gene are MNHNY and SVGAGI (reference sequence). The CDR3 length is 12 residues. CDR3 amino acids: CASSYGTDEQYF. Here the CDR3 DNA reads TGTGCCAGCAGTTACGGGACTGACGAGCAGTACTTC.

The J gene is TRBJ1-1, the V gene TRBV7-9, with D unresolved. This CDR3 region has 15 residues. Trimming shortened V by 5 bases and J by 3 bases, and 16 bases separated the two germline ends. Germline loops: CDR1 SEHNR, CDR2 FQNEAQ (reference sequence). CDR3 bases: TGTGCCAGCAGCAACACTAAGGGTTGGGACACTGAAGCTTTCTTT. This translates into CASSNTKGWDTEAFF. The full variable domain, completed using reference TRBV7-9 and TRBJ1-1, is DTGVSQNPRHKITKRGQNVTFRCDPISEHNRLYWYRQTLGQGPEFLTYFQNEAQLEKSRLLSDRFSAERPKGSFSTLEIQRTEQGDSAMYLCASSNTKGWDTEAFFGQGTRLTVV.

With respect to this clone: One end of the junction varies from germline; a read error may be responsible. The gene calls are TRBV15 and TRBJ2-7; D might be TRBD1 or TRBD2, each matching 5 bases. This CDR3 comprises 16 residues. The germline V gene has CDR1 LNHNV and CDR2 YYDKDF (reference sequence). As DNA, the CDR3 is TGTGCCACCAGTAGAGATCCGGGACGGCCGACCTACGAGCAGTACTTC. Translation gives CATSRDPGRPTYEQYF.

The chain joins TRBV29-1 to TRBJ1-2; no clear D gene. V was clipped by 0 bases and J by 7 bases, with 12 bases between them. The CDR3 totals 13 residues. Germline V gene lookup returns CDR1 SQVTM and CDR2 ANQGSEA. CDR3 amino acids: CSVEDPGFFGYTF. In nucleotides, the CDR3 is TGCAGCGTTGAAGACCCGGGTTTTTTTGGCTACACCTTC.